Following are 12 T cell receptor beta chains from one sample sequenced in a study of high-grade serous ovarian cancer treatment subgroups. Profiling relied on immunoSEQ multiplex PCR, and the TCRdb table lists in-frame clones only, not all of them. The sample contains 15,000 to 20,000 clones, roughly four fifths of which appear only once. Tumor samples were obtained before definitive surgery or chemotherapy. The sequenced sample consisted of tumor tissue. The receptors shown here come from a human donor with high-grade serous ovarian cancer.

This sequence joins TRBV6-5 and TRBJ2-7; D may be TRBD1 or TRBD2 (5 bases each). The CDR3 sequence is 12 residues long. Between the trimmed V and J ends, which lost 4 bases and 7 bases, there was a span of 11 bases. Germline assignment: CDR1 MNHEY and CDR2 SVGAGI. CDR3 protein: CASSSGAREQYF. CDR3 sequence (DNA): TGTGCCAGCAGTTCCGGGGCCCGGGAGCAGTACTTC.

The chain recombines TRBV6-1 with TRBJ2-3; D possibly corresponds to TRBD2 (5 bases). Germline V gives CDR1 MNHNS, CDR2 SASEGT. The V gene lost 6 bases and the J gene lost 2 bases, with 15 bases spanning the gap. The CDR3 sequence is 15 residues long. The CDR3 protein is CASRASLAHTDTQYF. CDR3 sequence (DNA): TGTGCCAGCAGGGCTAGCTTGGCACACACAGATACGCAGTATTTT.

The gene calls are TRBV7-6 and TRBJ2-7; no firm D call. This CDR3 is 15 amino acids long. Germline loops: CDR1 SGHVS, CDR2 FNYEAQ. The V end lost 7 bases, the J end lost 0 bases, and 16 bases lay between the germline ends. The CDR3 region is CASTPRYGSSYEQYF. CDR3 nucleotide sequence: TGTGCCAGCACCCCCCGGTATGGTAGCTCCTACGAGCAGTACTTC.

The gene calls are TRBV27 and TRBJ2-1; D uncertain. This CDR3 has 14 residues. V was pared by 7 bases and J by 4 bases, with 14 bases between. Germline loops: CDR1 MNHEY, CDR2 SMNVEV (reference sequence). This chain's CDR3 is CASNPAGLYNEQFF. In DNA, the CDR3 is TGTGCCAGCAACCCAGCCGGGCTTTACAATGAGCAGTTCTTC.

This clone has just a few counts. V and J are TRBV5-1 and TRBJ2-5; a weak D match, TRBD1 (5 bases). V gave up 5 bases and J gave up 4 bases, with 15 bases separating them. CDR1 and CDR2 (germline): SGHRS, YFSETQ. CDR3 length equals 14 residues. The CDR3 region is CASRPAVTVETQYF. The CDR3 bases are TGCGCCAGCAGGCCAGCCGTGACAGTAGAGACCCAGTACTTC.

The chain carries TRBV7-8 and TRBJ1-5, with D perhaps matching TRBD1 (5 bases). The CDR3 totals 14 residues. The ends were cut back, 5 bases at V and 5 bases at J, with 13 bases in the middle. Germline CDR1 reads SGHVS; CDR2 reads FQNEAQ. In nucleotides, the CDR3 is TGTGCCAGCAGCCCCGGGGCAGCTTATCAGCCCCAGCATTTT. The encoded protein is CASSPGAAYQPQHF. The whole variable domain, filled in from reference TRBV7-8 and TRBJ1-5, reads GAGVSQSPRYKVAKRGQDVALRCDPISGHVSLFWYQQALGQGPEFLTYFQNEAQLDKSGLPSDRFFAERPEGSVSTLKIQRTQQEDSAVYLCASSPGAAYQPQHFGDGTRLSIL.

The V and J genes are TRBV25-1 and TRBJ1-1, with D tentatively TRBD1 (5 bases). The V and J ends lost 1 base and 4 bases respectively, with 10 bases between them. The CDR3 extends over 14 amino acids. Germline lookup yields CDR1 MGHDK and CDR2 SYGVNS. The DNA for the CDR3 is TGTGCCAGCAGTGAATCAGTCGGGGGCACTGAAGCTTTCTTT. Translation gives CASSESVGGTEAFF. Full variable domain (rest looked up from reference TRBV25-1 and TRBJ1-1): EADIYQTPRYLVIGTGKKITLECSQTMGHDKMYWYQQDPGMELHLIHYSYGVNSTEKGDLSSESTVSRIRTEHFPLTLESARPSHTSQYLCASSESVGGTEAFFGQGTRLTVV.

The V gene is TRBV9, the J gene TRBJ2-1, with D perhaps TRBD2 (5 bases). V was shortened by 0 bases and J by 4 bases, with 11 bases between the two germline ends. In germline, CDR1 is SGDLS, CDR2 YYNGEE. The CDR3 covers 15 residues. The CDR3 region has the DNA TGTGCCAGCAGCGTAGAGAGAGGGAATTACAATGAGCAGTTCTTC. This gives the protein CASSVERGNYNEQFF.

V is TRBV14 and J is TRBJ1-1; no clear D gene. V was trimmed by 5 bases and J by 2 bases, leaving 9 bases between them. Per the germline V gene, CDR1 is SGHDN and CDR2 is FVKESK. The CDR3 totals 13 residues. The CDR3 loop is CASSFSVNTEAFF. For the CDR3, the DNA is TGTGCCAGCAGCTTTTCAGTCAACACTGAAGCTTTCTTT.

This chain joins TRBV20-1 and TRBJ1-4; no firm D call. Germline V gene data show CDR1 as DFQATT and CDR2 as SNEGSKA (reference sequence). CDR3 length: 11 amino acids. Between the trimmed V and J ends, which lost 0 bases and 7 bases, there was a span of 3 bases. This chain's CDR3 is CSAREIEKLFF. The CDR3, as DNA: TGCAGTGCTAGAGAAATTGAAAAACTGTTTTTT.

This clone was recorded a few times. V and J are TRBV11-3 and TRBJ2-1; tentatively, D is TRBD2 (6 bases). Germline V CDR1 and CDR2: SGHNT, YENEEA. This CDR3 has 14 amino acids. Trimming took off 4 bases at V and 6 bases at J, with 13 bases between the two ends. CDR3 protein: CASSSSPAGNEQFF. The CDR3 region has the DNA TGTGCCAGCAGCTCGAGCCCAGCGGGCAATGAGCAGTTCTTC.

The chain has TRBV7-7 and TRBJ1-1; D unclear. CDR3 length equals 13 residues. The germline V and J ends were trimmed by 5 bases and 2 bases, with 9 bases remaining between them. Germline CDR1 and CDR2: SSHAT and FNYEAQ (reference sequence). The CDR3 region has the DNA TGTGCCAGCAGCCCGGACGTCAACACTGAAGCTTTCTTT. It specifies CASSPDVNTEAFF.